This T cell receptor beta chain was captured in a study of cytomegalovirus exposure and HLA in healthy donors. Findings and caveats of the study: TCR beta chains numbering under 200 were designated cytomegalovirus-associated.

The protocol was immunoSEQ multiplex PCR, while the TCRdb copy is restricted to in-frame clones and leaves out a portion. The sample yields about 190,000 clones, 84% seen once. To note about this clone: What it binds is not known.

The donors were members of the validation cohort comprising 100 to 150 subjects, separate from the roughly 690-subject first cohort. This clonotype was obtained from a man between 18 and 29 years old in good health and CMV-seropositive. The sequenced material came from PBMCs.

The chain's CDR3 is CASSQEGARGVGGELFF. The CDR3 DNA reads TGCGCCAGCAGCCAAGAAGGGGCACGGGGGGTTGGCGGGGAGCTGTTTTTT. The chain links TRBV4-3 to TRBJ2-2; 7 nucleotides align to TRBD2. V gave up 0 bases and J gave up 7 bases; unmatched junction bases: 11. The CDR3 contains 17 residues. Germline CDR1 is LGHNA and CDR2 is YSLEER.